This T cell receptor beta chain appears in the sequencing data of a study of T cell repertoires in cytomegalovirus infection. Across the whole study: Use of recently identified HLA-C-restricted and well-studied HLA-B-restricted CMV epitopes was part of the study. TCR beta signatures that were public indicated CMV infection and matching HLA type.

TCRdb passed the reads through MiXCR, listing each CDR3 protein once. The sample has fewer than 1,000,000 distinct CDR3 sequences, around a third seen once. This CDR3 contains 16 residues. CDR1 and CDR2 from the germline V gene are SGHVS and FNYEAQ. With V trimmed by 5 bases and J by 5 bases, 9 bases remained unmatched. In its sample, this clonotype was seen a few times. Its antigen is currently unknown. Findings and caveats of the study: Clonotypes of TCR beta that were HLA-C-restricted and CMV-specific dominated the ex vivo response. Public TCR beta family frequency separated CMV-and-HLA carriers, including in an independent cohort.

The TCR comes from a human donor in good health (CMV status not recorded). Some clones in this sample may be carry-over from other donors' samples. The chain has TRBV7-6 and TRBJ2-2; 9 bases match TRBD1. This specimen was cultured CD8+ T cells from PBMCs, taken from culture after CMV antigen stimulation. This chain's CDR3 is CASSTSDRGGTGELFF. For the CDR3, the DNA is TGTGCCAGCAGCACATCGGACAGGGGAGGGACCGGGGAGCTGTTTTTT.